The entry below describes one T cell receptor beta chain. Its antigen is still unknown. The V and J ends lost 0 bases and 5 bases, in that order; junction bases with no gene match: 0. Germline V CDR1 and CDR2: SGHTA, FQGNSA. This CDR3 contains 13 residues. This sample is drawn from a study of radiotherapy plus CTLA-4 blockade in lung cancer. Study background: The study recorded objective responses in 15% to 20% of patients and disease control in approximately 33%.

Here immunoSEQ multiplex PCR was the method, and the copy in TCRdb shows in-frame clones only, minus some. The sample contains around 82,000 clones, about 80% of which appear only once. Those patients who had chemo-refractory metastatic non-small-cell lung cancer were given focal radiation along with CTLA-4 blockade through ipilimumab. General study results and limits: Some TCR clones had been derived from tumors. These clones expanded in peripheral blood after radiotherapy plus ipilimumab. Strongest reported response predictors: early blood clone changes and post-radiation interferon-beta.

The rearrangement joins TRBV7-2 to TRBJ2-5, with TRBD1 matching over 7 bases. The sample was peripheral blood, taken from a patient treated with radiotherapy plus ipilimumab. This TCR was recovered from a human donor with non-small cell lung cancer who had stable disease on radiotherapy plus ipilimumab. In DNA, the CDR3 is TGTGCCAGCAGCTTAGCAGGGGGCGAGACCCAGTACTTC. Its translation is CASSLAGGETQYF. Supplemented by reference TRBV7-2 and TRBJ2-5, the full variable domain reads GAGVSQSPSNKVTEKGKDVELRCDPISGHTALYWYRQSLGQGLEFLIYFQGNSAPDKSGLPSDRFSAERTGGSVSTLTIQRTQQEDSAVYLCASSLAGGETQYFGPGTRLLVL.